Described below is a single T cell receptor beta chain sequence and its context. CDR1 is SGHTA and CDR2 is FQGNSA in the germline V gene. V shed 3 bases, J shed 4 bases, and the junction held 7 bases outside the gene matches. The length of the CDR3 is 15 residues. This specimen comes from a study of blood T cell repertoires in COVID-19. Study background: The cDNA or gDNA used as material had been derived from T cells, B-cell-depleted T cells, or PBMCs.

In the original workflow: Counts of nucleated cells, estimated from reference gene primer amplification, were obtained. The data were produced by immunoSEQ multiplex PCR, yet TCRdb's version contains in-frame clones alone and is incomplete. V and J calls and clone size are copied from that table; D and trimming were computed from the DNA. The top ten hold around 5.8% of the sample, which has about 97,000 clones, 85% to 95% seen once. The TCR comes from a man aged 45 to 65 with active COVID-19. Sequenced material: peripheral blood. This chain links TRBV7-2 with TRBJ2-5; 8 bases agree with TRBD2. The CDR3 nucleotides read TGTGCCAGCAGCTTTCGCCGCCTAGCGGGAGAGACCCAGTACTTC. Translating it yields CASSFRRLAGETQYF.